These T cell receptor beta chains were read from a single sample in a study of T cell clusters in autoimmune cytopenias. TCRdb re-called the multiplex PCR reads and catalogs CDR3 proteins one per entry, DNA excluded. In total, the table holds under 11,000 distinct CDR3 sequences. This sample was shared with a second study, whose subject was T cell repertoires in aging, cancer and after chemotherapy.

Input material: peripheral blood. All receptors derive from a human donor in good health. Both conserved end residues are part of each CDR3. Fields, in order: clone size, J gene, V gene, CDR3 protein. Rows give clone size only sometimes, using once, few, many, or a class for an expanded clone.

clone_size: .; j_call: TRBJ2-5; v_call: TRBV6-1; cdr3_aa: CASSENPGRLGTQYF
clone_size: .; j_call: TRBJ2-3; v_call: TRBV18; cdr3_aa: CASSPSDRGTDTQYF
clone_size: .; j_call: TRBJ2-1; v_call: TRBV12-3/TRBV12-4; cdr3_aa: CASSFLDDEQFF
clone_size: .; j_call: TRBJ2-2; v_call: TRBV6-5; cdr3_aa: CASSSPRGQNTGELFF
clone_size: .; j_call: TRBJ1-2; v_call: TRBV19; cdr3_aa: CASSIGSNYGYTF
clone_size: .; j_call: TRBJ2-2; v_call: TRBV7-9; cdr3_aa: CASSESYRGTGELFF
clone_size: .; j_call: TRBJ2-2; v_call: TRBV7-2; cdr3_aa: CASSSHSTGELFF
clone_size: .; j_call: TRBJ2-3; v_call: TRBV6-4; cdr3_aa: CASSATPGDTQYF
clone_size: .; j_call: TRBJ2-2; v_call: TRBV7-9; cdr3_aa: CASSSGLAVGGELFF
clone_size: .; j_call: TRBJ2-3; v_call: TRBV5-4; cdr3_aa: CASSFKREPTDTQYF
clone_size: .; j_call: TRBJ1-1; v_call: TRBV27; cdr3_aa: CASSLSPGTLNTEAFF
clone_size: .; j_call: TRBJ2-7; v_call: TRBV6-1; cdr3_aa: CASIWTGRYEQYF
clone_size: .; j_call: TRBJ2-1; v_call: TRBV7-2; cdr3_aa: CASSFPSSGSGPYDEQFF
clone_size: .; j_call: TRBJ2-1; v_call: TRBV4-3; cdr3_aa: CASTPGGSGSGYNEQFF
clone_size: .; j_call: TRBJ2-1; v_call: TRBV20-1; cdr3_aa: CSAREDRNEQFF
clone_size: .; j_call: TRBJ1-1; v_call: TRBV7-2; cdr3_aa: CASSLHMNTEAFF
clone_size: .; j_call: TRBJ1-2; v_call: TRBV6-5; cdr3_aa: CASSSHGQGSVGYTF
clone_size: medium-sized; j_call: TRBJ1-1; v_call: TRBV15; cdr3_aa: CATSWANTEAFF
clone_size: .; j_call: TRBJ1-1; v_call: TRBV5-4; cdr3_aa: CASSFQLGTGNTEAFF
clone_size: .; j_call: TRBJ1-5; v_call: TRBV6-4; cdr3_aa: CASGQGANQPQHF
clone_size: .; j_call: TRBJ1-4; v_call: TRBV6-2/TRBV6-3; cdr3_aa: CASRPGQTTNEKLFF
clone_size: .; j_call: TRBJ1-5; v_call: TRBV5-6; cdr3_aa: CASSLRGGGNQPQHF
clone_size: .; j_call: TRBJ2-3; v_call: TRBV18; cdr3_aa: CASSRTSGRDTQYF
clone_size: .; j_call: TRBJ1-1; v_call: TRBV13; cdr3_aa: CASSPGQGRYTEAFF
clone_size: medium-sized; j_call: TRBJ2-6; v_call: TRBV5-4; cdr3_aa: CASSTPQGTGANVLTF
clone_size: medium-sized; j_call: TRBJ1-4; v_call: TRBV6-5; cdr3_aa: CASALDPTRGKLFF
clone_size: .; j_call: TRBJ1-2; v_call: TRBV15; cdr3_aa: CATSRDPGVGYGYTF
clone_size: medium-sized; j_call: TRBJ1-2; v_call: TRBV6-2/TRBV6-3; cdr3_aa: CASSYRGAGYTF
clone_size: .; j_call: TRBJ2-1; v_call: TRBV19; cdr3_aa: CASSLGQGVHEQFF
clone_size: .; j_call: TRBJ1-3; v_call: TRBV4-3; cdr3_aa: CASSQDSSTGNTIYF
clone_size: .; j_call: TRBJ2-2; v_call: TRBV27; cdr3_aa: CASSFQGFTGELFF
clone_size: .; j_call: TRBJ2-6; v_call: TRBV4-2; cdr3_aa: CASSRYTGDGANVLTF
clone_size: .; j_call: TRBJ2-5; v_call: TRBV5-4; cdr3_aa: CASSSRGRETQYF
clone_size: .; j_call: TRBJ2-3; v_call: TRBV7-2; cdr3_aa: CASSLKSTDTQYF
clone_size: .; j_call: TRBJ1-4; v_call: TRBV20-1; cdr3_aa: CSARDHNEKLFF
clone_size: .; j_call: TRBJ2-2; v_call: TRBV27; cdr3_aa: CASSLLGQGMSGELFF
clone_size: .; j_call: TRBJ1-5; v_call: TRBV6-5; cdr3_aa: CASSWGDGQPQHF
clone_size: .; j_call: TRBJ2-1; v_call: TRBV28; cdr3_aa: CASSQTAGYNEQFF
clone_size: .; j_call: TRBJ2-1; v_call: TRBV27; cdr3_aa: CASSPDWGASYNEQFF
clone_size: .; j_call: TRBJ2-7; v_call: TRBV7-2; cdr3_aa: CASSLTGTVREQYF
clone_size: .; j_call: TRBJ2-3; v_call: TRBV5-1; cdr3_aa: CASSLVAETSTDTQYF
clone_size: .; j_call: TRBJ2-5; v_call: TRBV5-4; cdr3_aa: CASSPAPYETQYF
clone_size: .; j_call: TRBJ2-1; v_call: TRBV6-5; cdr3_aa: CASSYSSLHEQFF
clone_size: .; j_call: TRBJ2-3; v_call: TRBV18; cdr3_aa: CASSPQGSGTDTQYF
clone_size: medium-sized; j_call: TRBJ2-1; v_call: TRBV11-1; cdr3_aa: CASSLGTGLHEQFF
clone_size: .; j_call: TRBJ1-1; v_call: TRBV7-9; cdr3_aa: CASSHPLTGITEAFF
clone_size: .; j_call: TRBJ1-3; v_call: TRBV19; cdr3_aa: CASSMNRGRGNTIYF
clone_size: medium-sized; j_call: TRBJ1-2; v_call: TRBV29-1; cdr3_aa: CSVESGFYGYTF
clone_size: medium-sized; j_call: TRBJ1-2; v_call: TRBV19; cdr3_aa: CASRIRYGAYGYTF